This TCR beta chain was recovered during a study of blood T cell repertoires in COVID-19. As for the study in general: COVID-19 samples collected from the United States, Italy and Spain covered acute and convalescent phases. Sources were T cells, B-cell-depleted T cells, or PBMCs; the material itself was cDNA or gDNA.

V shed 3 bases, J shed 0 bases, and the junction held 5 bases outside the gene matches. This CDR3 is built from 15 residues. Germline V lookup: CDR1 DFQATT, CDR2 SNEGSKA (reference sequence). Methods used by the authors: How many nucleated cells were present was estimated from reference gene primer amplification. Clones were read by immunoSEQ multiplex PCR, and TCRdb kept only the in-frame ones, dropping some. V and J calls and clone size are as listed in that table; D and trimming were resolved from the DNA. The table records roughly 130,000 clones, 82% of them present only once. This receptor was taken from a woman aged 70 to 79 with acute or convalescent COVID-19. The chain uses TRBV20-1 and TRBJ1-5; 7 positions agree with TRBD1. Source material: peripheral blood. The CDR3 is CSASSGTVSNQPQHF. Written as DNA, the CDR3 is TGCAGTGCTAGTTCTGGGACAGTTAGCAATCAGCCCCAGCATTTT.